This entry concerns a single T cell receptor (beta chain). Additional DNA sequences in this sample encode the identical CDR3. These data originate in a study of blood T cell repertoires in COVID-19. Background on the study: Acute-phase and convalescent COVID-19 samples originated in the United States, Italy and Spain.

In the authors' workflow: Cell counts per sample came from amplifying reference gene primers. Profiled with immunoSEQ multiplex PCR; TCRdb holds only in-frame clones, not every one. The V and J calls and clone size come from that table; D and trimming were worked out from the DNA. The data show about 200,000 clones, just under 85% seen once. CDR1 is LNHDA and CDR2 is SQIVND in the germline V gene (reference sequence). The CDR3 extends over 15 amino acids. V was clipped by 6 bases and J by 1 base, with 15 bases between them. The rearrangement links TRBV19 to TRBJ1-1; tentatively, D is TRBD1 (6 bases). Input material: peripheral blood. This receptor was obtained from a woman between 45 and 65 years old with active or convalescent COVID-19. The CDR3 is CASSPRGGTNTEAFF. As DNA, the CDR3 is TGTGCCAGTAGCCCAAGGGGGGGCACGAACACTGAAGCTTTCTTT.